Below, 32 T cell receptor beta chains from the same sample are listed, as sequenced in a study of T cell responses to AZD1222 COVID-19 vaccine. Only in-frame clones appear in the TCRdb table, and some are missing; sequencing was by immunoSEQ multiplex PCR. The sample includes about 120,000 clones, 92% of them seen just once. Material: peripheral blood, obtained on day 0 of AZD1222 vaccination. Receptor source: an adult in good health.

This clone was seen just once. The V gene is TRBV5-1, the J gene TRBJ2-2; tentatively, D is TRBD1 or TRBD2 (7 bases each). CDR3 length equals 15 residues. Germline assignment: CDR1 SGHRS and CDR2 YFSETQ. V shed 0 bases and J shed 7 bases, with 13 bases lying between them. The CDR3 sequence: CASSLAPGGDGELFF. The CDR3 DNA reads as TGCGCCAGCAGCTTGGCCCCAGGGGGGGACGGGGAGCTGTTTTTT. The full variable domain, in which reference TRBV5-1 and TRBJ2-2 provide the parts outside the CDR3, is KAGVTQTPRYLIKTRGQQVTLSCSPISGHRSVSWYQQTPGQGLQFLFEYFSETQRNKGNFPGRFSGRQFSNSRSEMNVSTLELGDSALYLCASSLAPGGDGELFFGEGSRLTVL.

This chain connects TRBV2 to TRBJ1-4; D possibly corresponds to TRBD1 (6 bases). CDR3 length: 15 amino acids. The germline V gene encodes CDR1 SNHLY and CDR2 FYNNEI. V was pared by 5 bases and J by 4 bases, with 14 bases between. DNA for the CDR3: TGTGCCAGCAGTCCCAGACAGGCTGGTAATGAAAAACTGTTTTTT. This translates into CASSPRQAGNEKLFF.

V usage is TRBV3-1 (or the pseudogene TRBV3-2) and J usage is TRBJ1-2; possibly TRBD1 for D (6 bases). The CDR3 length is 14 residues. Germline CDR1 is LGHDT and CDR2 is YNNKEL (reference sequence). V lost 3 bases and J lost 5, with 13 bases in between. The CDR3 nucleotides are TGTGCCAGCAGCCAGACCCAGGGGAGGTATGGCTACACCTTC. Translation: CASSQTQGRYGYTF.

This clone was picked up one time. The chain links TRBV7-9 to TRBJ2-3; D could derive from TRBD1 or TRBD2 (7 bases each). CDR3 size: 13 residues. With 7 bases removed from V and 3 bases from J, the gap between germline ends came to 11 bases. Germline-derived CDR1 and CDR2 are SEHNR and FQNEAQ (reference sequence). The chain's CDR3 is CASTQGGTDTQYF. The CDR3 coding sequence is TGTGCCAGCACCCAGGGGGGGACAGATACGCAGTATTTT. The full variable domain, in which reference TRBV7-9 and TRBJ2-3 provide the parts outside the CDR3, is DTGVSQNPRHKITKRGQNVTFRCDPISEHNRLYWYRQTLGQGPEFLTYFQNEAQLEKSRLLSDRFSAERPKGSFSTLEIQRTEQGDSAMYLCASTQGGTDTQYFGPGTRLTVL.

V gene TRBV20-1 combines with J gene TRBJ1-2; D is unclear. The V gene lost 3 bases and the J gene lost 7 bases, with 12 bases spanning the gap. The CDR3 loop spans 12 amino acids. Germline V gives CDR1 DFQATT, CDR2 SNEGSKA (reference sequence). Here the CDR3 reads CSASGVSGGYTF. The CDR3 DNA reads TGCAGTGCTAGTGGTGTCTCCGGTGGCTACACCTTC.

V and J are TRBV3-1 (or the pseudogene TRBV3-2) and TRBJ1-2; D may be TRBD1 (5 bases). Per the germline V gene, CDR1 is LGHDT and CDR2 is YNNKEL (reference sequence). CDR3 length: 14 amino acids. V was clipped by 4 bases and J by 8 bases, with 17 bases between them. For the CDR3, the DNA is TGTGCCAGCAGCCCCCTTAGGCAGGGCGACGGCTACACCTTC. Its translation is CASSPLRQGDGYTF.

V usage is TRBV10-3 and J usage is TRBJ1-1; D possibly corresponds to TRBD1 (5 bases). V was cut by 4 bases and J by 1 base, with 16 bases left in between. CDR1 ENHRY and CDR2 SYGVKD come from the germline V gene. This CDR3 is built from 16 residues. CDR3 coding DNA: TGTGCCATCAGTGGGCAGGCAGGGCGAGGGAACACTGAAGCTTTCTTT. Translated: CAISGQAGRGNTEAFF.

The chain combines TRBV24-1 with TRBJ2-1, with D hard to call. The CDR3 is made up of 15 amino acids. In germline, CDR1 is KGHDR, CDR2 SFDVKD. Trimming took 4 bases from V and 2 from J, leaving 11 bases between them. CDR3 DNA: TGTGCCACCAGTGACCCTTCGGACGCCTACAATGAGCAGTTCTTC. It translates to CATSDPSDAYNEQFF.

This clone was counted between two and nine times. The chain uses TRBV5-1 and TRBJ2-7; D unresolved. Trimming removed 0 bases from V and 1 base from J, with 5 bases in between. CDR3 length equals 13 residues. The germline CDR1 and CDR2 sequences are SGHRS and YFSETQ. In DNA form, the CDR3 reads TGCGCCAGCAGCTTGGACAGATCCTACGAGCAGTACTTC. It codes for CASSLDRSYEQYF.

This rearrangement joins TRBV3-1 (or the pseudogene TRBV3-2) to TRBJ2-2; D remains unclear. The CDR3 runs to 14 residues. V was trimmed by 2 bases and J by 1 base, leaving 5 bases between them. Germline-derived CDR1 and CDR2 are LGHDT and YNNKEL (reference sequence). The CDR3 loop reads CASSQSGNTGELFF. As DNA, the CDR3 is TGTGCCAGCAGCCAATCGGGGAACACCGGGGAGCTGTTTTTT.

The rearrangement links TRBV3-1 (or the pseudogene TRBV3-2) to TRBJ1-2, with D uncertain. V was pared by 0 bases and J by 8 bases, with 10 bases between. This CDR3 has 13 amino acids. Germline-derived CDR1 and CDR2 are LGHDT and YNNKEL (reference sequence). The CDR3 nucleotides read TGTGCCAGCAGCCAAGATGGCGGAAGGGGCTACACCTTC. It yields the protein CASSQDGGRGYTF.

The chain is built from TRBV18 and TRBJ2-1; TRBD1 aligns across 8 bases. Trimming took 4 bases from V and 10 from J; bases not matched to a gene: 6. Germline CDR1 and CDR2: KGHSH and LQKENI. The CDR3 extends over 13 amino acids. The CDR3 region has the DNA TGTGCCAGCTCACGGGCGACAGGGGCCGAGCAGTTCTTC. It specifies CASSRATGAEQFF.

The chain carries TRBV12-3 or TRBV12-4 and TRBJ1-2; D not resolved. V gave up 5 bases and J gave up 3 bases, with 10 bases separating them. The CDR3 is 13 amino acids. The CDR3 DNA reads TGTGCCAGCAGTACGATGGGTTACTATGGCTACACCTTC. Residues: CASSTMGYYGYTF.

The gene calls are TRBV7-3 and TRBJ1-6; TRBD1 agrees at 10 bases. With V trimmed by 5 bases and J by 9 bases, 4 bases remained unmatched. Germline V gene lookup returns CDR1 SGHTA and CDR2 FQGTGA. This CDR3 is built from 14 residues. CDR3 sequence reads: CASSDGQGGSPLHF. The CDR3 DNA is TGTGCCAGCAGCGACGGACAGGGGGGTTCACCCCTCCACTTT.

CDR3 region: CAWSVKGNEQYF. Here the CDR3 DNA reads TGTGCCTGGAGTGTAAAAGGGAACGAGCAGTACTTC. This chain joins TRBV30 and TRBJ2-7; D is ambiguous. This CDR3 has 12 amino acids. The germline V and J ends were trimmed by 0 bases and 5 bases, with 8 bases remaining between them. Looked up from germline, CDR1 is GTSNPN and CDR2 is SVGIG (reference sequence).

The chain joins TRBV7-9 to TRBJ1-1; tentatively, D is TRBD1 (6 bases). The CDR3 length is 13 residues. Trimming removed 8 bases at V and 5 bases at J, with 15 bases between. The germline gives CDR1 SEHNR, CDR2 FQNEAQ (reference sequence). The CDR3 DNA reads as TGTGCCAGCCTCTTCAGGGGTGGAACTGAAGCTTTCTTT. Residues: CASLFRGGTEAFF.

This chain connects TRBV19 to TRBJ2-7; 9 bases align to TRBD1. The germline V gene encodes CDR1 LNHDA and CDR2 SQIVND (reference sequence). The CDR3 runs 15 residues. V was pared by 6 bases and J by 7 bases, with 13 bases of the junction left unmatched. CDR3 sequence (DNA): TGTGCCAGTAGCCTCACCGGGACAGGGCTCGAAGAGCAGTACGTC. Residues: CASSLTGTGLEEQYV.

V is TRBV5-1 and J is TRBJ1-2; D is undetermined. Trimming left V 0 bases short and J 4 bases short, with 13 bases between. The CDR3 contains 15 residues. Germline assignment: CDR1 SGHRS and CDR2 YFSETQ. CDR3 in amino acids: CASSLEPGVSYGYTF. DNA of the CDR3: TGCGCCAGCAGCTTGGAACCGGGAGTAAGCTATGGCTACACCTTC.

The V gene is TRBV9, the J gene TRBJ2-5, with a weak D call TRBD1 (6 bases). This CDR3 has 13 residues. Germline CDR1 and CDR2: SGDLS and YYNGEE. Trimming left V 3 bases short and J 0 bases short, with 6 bases between. CDR3 region: CASSGGHQETQYF. As DNA, the CDR3 is TGTGCCAGCAGCGGGGGGCACCAAGAGACCCAGTACTTC. The entire variable domain, with the rest obtained from reference TRBV9 and TRBJ2-5, is as follows: DSGVTQTPKHLITATGQRVTLRCSPRSGDLSVYWYQQSLDQGLQFLIQYYNGEERAKGNILERFSAQQFPDLHSELNLSSLELGDSALYFCASSGGHQETQYFGPGTRLLVL.

This rearrangement joins TRBV4-2 to TRBJ2-2; D is uncertain. This CDR3 contains 14 residues. V dropped 0 bases and J dropped 6 bases, with 8 bases sitting between them. In germline, CDR1 is LGHNA, CDR2 YNFKEQ. CDR3 nucleotides: TGTGCCAGCAGCCAAGATTGGAGCGCCGGGGAGCTGTTTTTT. Amino acid sequence: CASSQDWSAGELFF.

V gene TRBV7-9 combines with J gene TRBJ2-1; the D is unclear. Germline-derived CDR1 and CDR2 are SEHNR and FQNEAQ (reference sequence). V was trimmed by 3 bases and J by 8 bases, leaving 5 bases between them. The CDR3 length is 11 residues. The CDR3: CASSFTDEQFF. The CDR3, as DNA: TGTGCCAGCAGCTTTACTGATGAGCAGTTCTTC.

The CDR3 reads CAWSRGGTNSPLHF. The CDR3 DNA reads TGTGCCTGGAGTAGGGGGGGAACTAATTCACCCCTCCACTTT. This rearrangement joins TRBV30 to TRBJ1-6; D is possibly TRBD1 (6 bases). Germline CDR1 and CDR2: GTSNPN and SVGIG (reference sequence). The CDR3 spans 14 residues. Trimming took off 2 bases at V and 6 bases at J, with 11 bases between the two ends.

J is TRBJ2-1 and V is TRBV7-2; D possibly corresponds to TRBD1 (6 bases). Trimming shortened V by 4 bases and J by 12 bases, and 22 bases separated the two germline ends. The germline V gene encodes CDR1 SGHTA and CDR2 FQGNSA. This CDR3 is built from 15 residues. DNA of the CDR3: TGTGCCAGCAGCTGGCAGGGGATCAGCGAAAGCTGGCAGTTCTTC. Residues: CASSWQGISESWQFF.

V usage is TRBV6-6 and J usage is TRBJ1-5; D ambiguous. CDR3 length equals 14 residues. With 6 bases removed from V and 0 bases from J, the gap between germline ends came to 9 bases. Germline assignment: CDR1 MNHNY and CDR2 SVGAGI (reference sequence). In DNA, the CDR3 is TGTGCCAGCAGAAGGGAAAATAGCAATCAGCCCCAGCATTTT. The encoded protein is CASRRENSNQPQHF.

In its sample, this clone was seen once. V usage is TRBV2 and J usage is TRBJ1-1; unclear D gene. The CDR3 totals 13 residues. Trimming removed 1 base from V and 11 bases from J, with 14 bases in between. CDR1 is SNHLY and CDR2 is FYNNEI in the germline V gene. The CDR3 DNA sequence: TGTGCCAGCAGTGAAGTGGCCAAGAAGGAGGCTTTCTTT. Its protein product is CASSEVAKKEAFF. Drawing the rest from reference TRBV2 and TRBJ1-1, the complete variable domain is EPEVTQTPSHQVTQMGQEVILRCVPISNHLYFYWYRQILGQKVEFLVSFYNNEISEKSEIFDDQFSVERPDGSNFTLKIRSTKLEDSAMYFCASSEVAKKEAFFGQGTRLTVV.

The chain couples TRBV10-3 to TRBJ1-5; no clear D gene. V gave up 4 bases and J gave up 0 bases, with 1 base separating them. The CDR3 extends over 12 amino acids. Germline loops: CDR1 ENHRY, CDR2 SYGVKD. The CDR3 sequence is CAISVSNQPQHF. In DNA form, the CDR3 reads TGTGCCATCAGTGTTAGCAATCAGCCCCAGCATTTT.

This chain connects TRBV6-4 to TRBJ2-5; TRBD1 agrees at 9 bases. Trimming removed 10 bases from V and 5 bases from J; junction bases left unmatched: 8. CDR3 length equals 13 residues. Germline loops: CDR1 MRHNA, CDR2 SNTAGT. Written as DNA, the CDR3 is TGTGCCACCCTGCGGGGGACAGGGGAGACCCAGTACTTC. Amino acid sequence: CATLRGTGETQYF.

The V and J genes are TRBV12-3 or TRBV12-4 and TRBJ2-4; 7 positions agree with TRBD2. The V and J ends lost 3 bases and 7 bases, in that order; junction bases with no gene match: 3. The CDR3 runs to 13 residues. CDR3 sequence (DNA): TGTGCCAGCAGTTTGGGAGGGTTCAACATTCAGTACTTC. This codes for CASSLGGFNIQYF.

The chain combines TRBV29-1 with TRBJ2-4; the D gene is possibly TRBD1 (6 bases). This CDR3 is 13 amino acids long. The germline V gene encodes CDR1 SQVTM and CDR2 ANQGSEA. V lost 4 bases and J 7 bases, leaving 14 bases between the germline ends. In DNA, the CDR3 is TGCAGCGTTGGGGGGCGACAGAGCAACATTCAGTACTTC. Amino acids: CSVGGRQSNIQYF. Full variable domain (outside the CDR3, taken from reference TRBV29-1 and TRBJ2-4): SAVISQKPSRDICQRGTSLTIQCQVDSQVTMMFWYRQQPGQSLTLIATANQGSEATYESGFVIDKFPISRPNLTFSTLTVSNMSPEDSSIYLCSVGGRQSNIQYFGAGTRLSVL.

The CDR3 bases are TGTGCCAGCAGCCGGGAACACTCCTCCACTGAAGCTTTCTTT. Residues: CASSREHSSTEAFF. J is TRBJ1-1 and V is TRBV6-5; no firm D call. CDR1 is MNHEY and CDR2 is SVGAGI in the germline V gene. The CDR3 extends over 14 amino acids. V was trimmed by 6 bases and J by 4 bases, leaving 15 bases between them.

The rearrangement uses TRBV10-3 and TRBJ2-7; the D is unclear. This CDR3 contains 13 residues. Trimming took off 3 bases at V and 2 bases at J, with 8 bases between the two ends. Looked up from germline, CDR1 is ENHRY and CDR2 is SYGVKD. CDR3 amino acids: CAISDGEPYEQYV. The CDR3 region has the DNA TGTGCCATCAGTGACGGAGAGCCCTACGAGCAGTACGTC.

The chain carries TRBV12-3 or TRBV12-4 and TRBJ2-5; D is unresolved. The CDR3 has 13 residues. Trimming shortened V by 2 bases and J by 1 base, and 5 bases separated the two germline ends. DNA for the CDR3: TGTGCCAGCAGTTTAATGGCCCAAGAGACCCAGTACTTC. Translation: CASSLMAQETQYF.